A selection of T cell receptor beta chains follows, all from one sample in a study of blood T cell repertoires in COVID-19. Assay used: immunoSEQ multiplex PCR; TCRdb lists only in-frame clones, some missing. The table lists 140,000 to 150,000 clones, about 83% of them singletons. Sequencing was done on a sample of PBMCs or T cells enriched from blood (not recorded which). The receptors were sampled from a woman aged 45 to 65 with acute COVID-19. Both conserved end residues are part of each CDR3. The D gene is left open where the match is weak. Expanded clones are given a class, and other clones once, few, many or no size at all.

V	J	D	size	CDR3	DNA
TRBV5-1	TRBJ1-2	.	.	CASSSTARGMGYGYTF	TGCGCCAGCAGCTCGACCGCCCGGGGTATGGGCTATGGCTACACCTTC
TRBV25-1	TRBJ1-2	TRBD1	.	CALPGQRLNNYGYTF	TGTGCCTTACCGGGACAGCGGTTAAATAACTATGGCTACACCTTC
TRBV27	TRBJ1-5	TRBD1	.	CASSLGGTGRSQPQHF	TGTGCCAGCAGTTTAGGGGGGACAGGTCGGAGTCAGCCCCAGCATTTT
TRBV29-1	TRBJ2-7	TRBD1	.	CSVGGTGGGDSYEQYF	TGCAGCGTTGGAGGGACAGGGGGTGGGGACTCCTACGAGCAGTACTTC
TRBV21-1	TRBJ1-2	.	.	CASTGGSGYTF	TGTGCCAGCACTGGGGGCTCTGGCTACACCTTC
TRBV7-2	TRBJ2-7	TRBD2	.	CASSISSGRYEQYF	TGTGCCAGCAGCATCTCTAGCGGGAGATACGAGCAGTACTTC
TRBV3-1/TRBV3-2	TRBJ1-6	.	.	CASSQTGKLLNSPLHF	TGTGCCAGCAGCCAAACGGGTAAGCTACTGAATTCACCCCTCCACTTT
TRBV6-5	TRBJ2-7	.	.	CASSYQGQIYEQYF	TGTGCCAGCAGTTATCAAGGACAGATCTACGAGCAGTACTTC
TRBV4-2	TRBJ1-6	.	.	CASSQDLQGDSPLHF	TGTGCCAGCAGCCAAGATTTACAGGGTGATTCACCCCTCCACTTT
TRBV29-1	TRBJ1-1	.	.	CSVDQAEIMNTEAFF	TGCAGCGTTGATCAGGCAGAGATTATGAACACTGAAGCTTTCTTT
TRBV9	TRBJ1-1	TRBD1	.	CASSVVELGTGGIEAFF	TGTGCCAGCAGCGTAGTAGAGTTAGGGACAGGGGGCATTGAAGCTTTCTTT
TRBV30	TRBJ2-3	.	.	CAWSNAGADTQYF	TGTGCCTGGAGTAATGCGGGCGCAGATACGCAGTATTTT
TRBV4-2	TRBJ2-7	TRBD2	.	CASSQQHGTSGSYEQYF	TGTGCCAGCAGCCAACAGCACGGGACTAGCGGCTCCTACGAGCAGTACTTC
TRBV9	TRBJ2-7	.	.	CASSVGPSSYEQYF	TGTGCCAGCAGCGTAGGTCCGAGCTCCTACGAGCAGTACTTC
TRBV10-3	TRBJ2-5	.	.	CAISEAQETQYF	TGTGCCATCAGTGAAGCGCAAGAGACCCAGTACTTC
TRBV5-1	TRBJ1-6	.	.	CASSRSGTSDNSPLHF	TGCGCCAGCAGCCGCTCGGGGACATCCGATAATTCACCCCTCCACTTT
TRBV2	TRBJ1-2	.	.	CASSDSSVNHGYTF	TGTGCCAGCAGTGATTCCTCAGTTAATCATGGCTACACCTTC
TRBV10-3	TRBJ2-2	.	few	CAISERPGMEPGELFF	TGTGCCATCAGTGAGAGGCCGGGGATGGAGCCCGGGGAGCTGTTTTTT
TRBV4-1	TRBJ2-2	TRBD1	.	CASSSDLTGSGGELFF	TGCGCCAGCAGCTCGGACCTGACAGGGAGTGGCGGGGAGCTGTTTTTT
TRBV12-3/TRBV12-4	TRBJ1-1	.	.	CASSLSDTEAFF	TGTGCCAGCAGTTTATCGGACACTGAAGCTTTCTTT
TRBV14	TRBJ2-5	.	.	CASSQGDGIETQYF	TGTGCCAGCAGCCAAGGTGACGGGATAGAGACCCAGTACTTC
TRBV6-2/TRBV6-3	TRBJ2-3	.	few	CASSYVAGRDTQYF	TGTGCCAGCAGTTACGTCGCAGGGCGGGATACGCAGTATTTT
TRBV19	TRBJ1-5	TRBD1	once	CASSSGDRGVYQPQHF	TGTGCCAGTAGCTCGGGGGACAGGGGGGTTTATCAGCCCCAGCATTTT
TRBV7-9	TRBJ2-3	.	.	CASSFQDTQYF	TGTGCCAGCAGCTTCCAAGATACGCAGTATTTT
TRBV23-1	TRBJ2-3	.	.	CASSQSWRTRTDTQYF	TGCGCCAGCAGTCAGTCTTGGAGGACCCGCACAGATACGCAGTATTTT
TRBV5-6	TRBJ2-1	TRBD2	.	CASSSTLTSGSYNEQFF	TGTGCCAGCAGCTCAACCCTCACTAGCGGGTCGTACAATGAGCAGTTCTTC
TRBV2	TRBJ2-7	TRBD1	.	CASRGQVGEQYF	TGTGCCTCTCGGGGACAGGTTGGGGAGCAGTACTTC
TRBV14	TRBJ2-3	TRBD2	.	CASSQEVAGVFGDTQYF	TGTGCCAGCAGCCAAGAGGTAGCGGGAGTGTTCGGAGATACGCAGTATTTT
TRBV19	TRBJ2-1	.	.	CASSSLRSSYNEQFF	TGTGCCAGTAGTAGTCTCCGGAGCTCCTACAATGAGCAGTTCTTC
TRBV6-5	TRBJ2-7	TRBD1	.	CASREYETGSSEQYF	TGTGCCAGCAGGGAGTATGAGACAGGGTCCAGCGAGCAGTACTTC
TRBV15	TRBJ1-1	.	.	CATSREGASGNTEAFF	TGTGCCACCAGCAGAGAGGGGGCATCCGGTAACACTGAAGCTTTCTTT
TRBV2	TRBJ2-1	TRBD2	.	CASSETSYGGNEQFF	TGTGCCAGCAGCGAGACTAGCTACGGGGGGAATGAGCAGTTCTTC
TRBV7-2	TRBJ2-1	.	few	CASSSGGSLYNEQFF	TGTGCCAGCAGCTCCGGAGGCAGCCTTTACAATGAGCAGTTCTTC
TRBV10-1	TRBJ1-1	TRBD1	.	CASSENRGGTEAFF	TGCGCCAGCAGTGAGAACAGGGGGGGCACTGAAGCTTTCTTT
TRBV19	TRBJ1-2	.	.	CASSIAGRGGYTF	TGTGCCAGTAGTATAGCAGGCAGGGGAGGCTACACCTTC
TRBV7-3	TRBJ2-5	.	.	CASSLRGRRDQETQYF	TGTGCCAGCAGCTTACGGGGGAGGCGGGACCAAGAGACCCAGTACTTC
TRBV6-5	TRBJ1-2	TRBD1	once	CASRRDSTNPYGYTF	TGTGCCAGCAGGCGGGACAGTACAAACCCCTATGGCTACACCTTC
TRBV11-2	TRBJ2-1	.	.	CASSLAGAYNEQFF	TGTGCCAGCAGCTTAGCGGGAGCCTACAATGAGCAGTTCTTC
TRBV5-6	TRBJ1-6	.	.	CASSLEGDSSPLHF	TGTGCCAGCAGCTTGGAAGGAGATAGTTCACCCCTCCACTTT
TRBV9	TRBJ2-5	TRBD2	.	CASSVEAGSQETQYF	TGTGCCAGCAGCGTAGAAGCGGGAAGCCAAGAGACCCAGTACTTC
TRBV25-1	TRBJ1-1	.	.	CASSDHLDSPQTFF	TGTGCCAGCAGTGACCACTTAGACAGCCCACAAACTTTCTTT
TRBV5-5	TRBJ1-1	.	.	CASSHRQPRITEAFF	TGTGCCAGCAGTCACCGACAGCCGCGTATCACTGAAGCTTTCTTT
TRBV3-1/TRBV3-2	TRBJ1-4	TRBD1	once	CASSRRQGRDDEKLFF	TGTGCCAGCAGCCGTCGACAGGGAAGGGACGATGAAAAACTGTTTTTT
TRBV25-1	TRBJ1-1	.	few	CASSESGREGTEAFF	TGTGCCAGCAGTGAATCCGGCAGGGAGGGCACTGAAGCTTTCTTT
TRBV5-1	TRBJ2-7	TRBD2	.	CASSPGPGGYEQYF	TGCGCCAGCAGCCCCGGCCCCGGGGGGTACGAGCAGTACTTC
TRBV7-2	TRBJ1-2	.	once	CASSLEYGGGWGYTF	TGTGCCAGCAGCCTCGAATACGGCGGGGGCTGGGGCTACACCTTC
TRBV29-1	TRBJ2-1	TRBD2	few	CSVKEVAGGSYNEQFF	TGCAGCGTCAAAGAAGTAGCGGGAGGGTCCTACAATGAGCAGTTCTTC
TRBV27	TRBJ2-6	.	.	CASSPAGANVLTF	TGTGCCAGCAGTCCCGCTGGGGCCAACGTCCTGACTTTC
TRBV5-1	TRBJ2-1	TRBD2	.	CASSFGLAGSSSYNEQFF	TGCGCCAGCAGCTTCGGACTAGCGGGATCAAGCTCCTACAATGAGCAGTTCTTC
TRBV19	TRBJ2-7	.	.	CASSIDGGGQRYEQYF	TGTGCCAGTAGTATAGATGGGGGGGGCCAACGCTACGAGCAGTACTTC
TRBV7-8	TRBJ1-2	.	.	CASSLDINYGYTF	TGTGCCAGCAGCTTAGATATTAACTATGGCTACACCTTC
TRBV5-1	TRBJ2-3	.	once	CASVREGHSTDTQYF	TGCGCCAGCGTGAGAGAGGGACATTCCACAGATACGCAGTATTTT
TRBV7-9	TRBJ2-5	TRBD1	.	CASSGRTGVGETQYF	TGTGCCAGCAGCGGACGAACAGGGGTTGGGGAGACCCAGTACTTC
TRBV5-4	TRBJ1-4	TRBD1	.	CASSPAQGAHEKLFF	TGTGCCAGCAGTCCGGCGCAGGGGGCCCATGAAAAACTGTTTTTT
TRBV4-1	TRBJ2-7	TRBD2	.	CASSQSSGSFYEQYF	TGCGCCAGCAGCCAAAGTAGCGGGAGTTTCTACGAGCAGTACTTC
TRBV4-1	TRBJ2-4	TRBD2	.	CASSQDRARDGGVIQYF	TGCGCCAGCAGCCAAGATCGAGCCAGGGACGGGGGGGTTATTCAGTACTTC
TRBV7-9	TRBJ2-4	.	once	CASNPGATGLQNIQYF	TGTGCCAGCAACCCGGGAGCGACAGGGCTACAAAACATTCAGTACTTC